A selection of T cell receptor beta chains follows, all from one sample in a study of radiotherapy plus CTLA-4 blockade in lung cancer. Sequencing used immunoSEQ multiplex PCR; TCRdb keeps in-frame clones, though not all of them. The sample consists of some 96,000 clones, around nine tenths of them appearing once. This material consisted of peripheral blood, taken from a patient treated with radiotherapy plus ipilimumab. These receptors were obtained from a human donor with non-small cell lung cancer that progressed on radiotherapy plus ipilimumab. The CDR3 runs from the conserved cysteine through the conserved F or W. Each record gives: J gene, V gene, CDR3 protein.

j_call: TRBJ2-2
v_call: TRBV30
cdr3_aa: CAWSYGLDTGELFF

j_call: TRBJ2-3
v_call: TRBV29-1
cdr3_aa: CSARGDSTDTQYF

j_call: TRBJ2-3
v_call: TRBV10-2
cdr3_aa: CASRDAGSTDTQYF

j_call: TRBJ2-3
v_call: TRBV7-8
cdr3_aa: CASSSGVTDTQYF

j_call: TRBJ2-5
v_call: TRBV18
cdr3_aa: CASSKKAGGSPETQYF

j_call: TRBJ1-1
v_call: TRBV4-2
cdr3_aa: CASSQDGGWAFF

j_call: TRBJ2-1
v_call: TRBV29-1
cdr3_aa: CSGTGSGGRFRGNEQFF

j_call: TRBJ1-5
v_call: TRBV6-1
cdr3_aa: CASSERNMWVGNQPQHF

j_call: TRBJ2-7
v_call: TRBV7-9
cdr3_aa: CASSPLARYEQYF

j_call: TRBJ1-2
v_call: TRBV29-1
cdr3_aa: CSVEKTGGAGGYTF

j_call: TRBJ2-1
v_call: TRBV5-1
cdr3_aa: CASSLTADNEQFF

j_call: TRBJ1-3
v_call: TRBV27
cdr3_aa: CASSLKSGNTIYF

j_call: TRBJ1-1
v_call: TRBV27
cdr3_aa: CASSRQGARDTEAFF

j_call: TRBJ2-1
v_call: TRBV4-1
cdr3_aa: CASSPRGLAGGAGYNEQFF

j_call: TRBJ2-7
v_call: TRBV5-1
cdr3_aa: CASTMGLAGVREQYF

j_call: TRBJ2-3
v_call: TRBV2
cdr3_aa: CASRDDPRTQYF

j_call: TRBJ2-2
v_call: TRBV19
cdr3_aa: CASSIGLAGKSTGELFF

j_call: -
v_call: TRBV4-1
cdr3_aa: CASSLQVGYEQYF

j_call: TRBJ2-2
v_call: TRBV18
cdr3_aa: CASSPPGTQNTGELFF

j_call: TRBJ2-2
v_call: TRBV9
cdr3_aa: CASSVVPGYTGELFF

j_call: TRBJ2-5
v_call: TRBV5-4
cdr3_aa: CASSPNAGYEETQYF

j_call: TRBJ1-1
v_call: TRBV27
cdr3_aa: CASSLFAVPQGMNTEAFF

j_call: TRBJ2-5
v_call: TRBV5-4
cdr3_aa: CASSWSRSGRGETQYF

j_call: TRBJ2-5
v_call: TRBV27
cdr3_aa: CATTRGGVRYF

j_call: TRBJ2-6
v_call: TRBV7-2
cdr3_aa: CASSLRGTTGANVLTF

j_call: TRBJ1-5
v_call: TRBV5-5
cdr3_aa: CASSLTDPSNQPQHF

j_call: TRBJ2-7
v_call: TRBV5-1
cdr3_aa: CASSHLVGKSEYEQYF

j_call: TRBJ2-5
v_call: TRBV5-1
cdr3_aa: CASSLQGGRALETQYF

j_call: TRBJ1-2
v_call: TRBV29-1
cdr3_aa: CSVDPGPKSRGYTF

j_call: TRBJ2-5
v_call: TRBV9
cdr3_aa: CASSVGQSETQYF

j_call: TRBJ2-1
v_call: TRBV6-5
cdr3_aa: CASSYSGGTYNEQFF

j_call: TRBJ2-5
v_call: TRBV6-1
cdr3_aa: CASSATRDNQETQYF

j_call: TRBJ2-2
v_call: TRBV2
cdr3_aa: CASRGTSGTGELFF

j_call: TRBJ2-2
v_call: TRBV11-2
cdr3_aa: CASSLELAGRNTGELFF

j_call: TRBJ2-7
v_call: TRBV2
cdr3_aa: CASRPGLAGGPVVGEQYF

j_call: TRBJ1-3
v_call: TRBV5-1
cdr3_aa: CASSAGQGTYSGNTIYF

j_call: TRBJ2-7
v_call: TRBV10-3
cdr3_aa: CAISSWTALDSYEQYF

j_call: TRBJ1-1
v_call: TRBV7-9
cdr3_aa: CASSLPLVVNTEAFF

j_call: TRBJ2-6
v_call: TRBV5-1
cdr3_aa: CASSFGSQGGANVLTF

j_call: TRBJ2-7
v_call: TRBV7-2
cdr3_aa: CASSLEPVLYRASYEQYF

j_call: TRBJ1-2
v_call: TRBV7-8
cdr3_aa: CASSLGTDYGYTF

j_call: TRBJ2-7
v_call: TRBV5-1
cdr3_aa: CASSPLLSGSSYEQYF

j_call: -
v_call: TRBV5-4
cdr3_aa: CASSGQLNYEQYF

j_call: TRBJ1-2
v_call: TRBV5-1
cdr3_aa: CASSFPDYGYGYTF

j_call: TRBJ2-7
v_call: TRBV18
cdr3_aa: CASSLSGGTYEQYF

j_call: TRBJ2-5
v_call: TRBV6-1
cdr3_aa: CASSISGGDGLTQYF

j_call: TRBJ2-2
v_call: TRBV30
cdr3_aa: CAWSLAGGHTGELFF

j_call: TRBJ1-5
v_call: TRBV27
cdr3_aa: CASRDRGRNQPQHF

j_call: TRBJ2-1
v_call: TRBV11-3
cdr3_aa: CASSRYGGSLTSNEQFF

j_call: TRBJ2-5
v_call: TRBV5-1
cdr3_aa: CASSLELAEQETQYF